These 29 T cell receptor beta chains originate from one sample sequenced in a study of a mutant IDH1 vaccine in newly diagnosed glioma. Assay: immunoSEQ multiplex PCR; the TCRdb copy retains only in-frame clones and omits some. This repertoire shows under 75,000 clones, around 92% found once; its top ten account for approximately 2.4%. Described time point: baseline, week 1 (first vaccination visit). Treatment meaning: pre-vaccination baseline after standard-of-care therapy. Sequences were derived from PBMCs, sampled from a glioma patient treated with radiotherapy, temozolomide or both. The source is a man in his fifties or sixties with glioma.

The genes are TRBV11-3 and TRBJ2-2; D call uncertain. The CDR3 totals 13 residues. Germline V gene lookup returns CDR1 SGHNT and CDR2 YENEEA. Trimming pared 2 bases from V and 6 bases from J, leaving 7 bases between. DNA for the CDR3: TGTGCCAGCAGCTTAAGAGGTCCCGGGGAGCTGTTTTTT. As protein: CASSLRGPGELFF.

This clone showed up just a few times. This chain uses TRBV27 with TRBJ1-2; D is unclear. V dropped 6 bases and J dropped 7 bases, with 15 bases sitting between them. The CDR3 has 13 residues. In germline, CDR1 is MNHEY, CDR2 SMNVEV (reference sequence). In nucleotides, the CDR3 is TGTGCCAGCAGCTCGTGGGGTGCTGGTGGCTACACCTTC. This sequence encodes CASSSWGAGGYTF.

The chain recombines TRBV7-2 with TRBJ2-1, with D unresolved. The CDR3 contains 15 residues. Germline V gives CDR1 SGHTA, CDR2 FQGNSA. Trimming left V 4 bases short and J 5 bases short, with 15 bases between. This chain's CDR3 is CASSSLVTKDNEQFF. The CDR3 nucleotides are TGTGCCAGCAGCTCCTTGGTAACTAAGGACAATGAGCAGTTCTTC.

This chain links TRBV19 with TRBJ2-1; maybe TRBD2 (7 bases). Germline lookup yields CDR1 LNHDA and CDR2 SQIVND (reference sequence). This CDR3 spans 13 amino acids. The V and J ends lost 8 bases and 7 bases respectively, with 15 bases between them. This CDR3 is CASRGALLNEQFF. For the CDR3, the DNA is TGTGCCAGTCGGGGGGCCTTATTAAATGAGCAGTTCTTC. Full variable domain (outside the CDR3, taken from reference TRBV19 and TRBJ2-1): DGGITQSPKYLFRKEGQNVTLSCEQNLNHDAMYWYRQDPGQGLRLIYYSQIVNDFQKGDIAEGYSVSREKKESFPLTVTSAQKNPTAFYLCASRGALLNEQFFGPGTRLTVL.

The rearrangement joins TRBV18 to TRBJ2-7; perhaps D is TRBD1 or TRBD2 (5 bases each). This CDR3 contains 13 residues. V dropped 5 bases and J dropped 0 bases, with 8 bases sitting between them. Germline V gene sequence: CDR1 KGHSH, CDR2 LQKENI. For the CDR3, the DNA is TGTGCCAGCTCAATGGGGGACTCCTACGAGCAGTACTTC. This sequence encodes CASSMGDSYEQYF.

The chain links TRBV19 to TRBJ1-2, with 8 bases that match TRBD1. The germline gives CDR1 LNHDA, CDR2 SQIVND (reference sequence). J gave up 12 bases and V 5 bases, and 5 bases lay outside the gene matches. The CDR3 contains 11 residues. The CDR3 reads CASSAQGANTF. For the CDR3, the DNA is TGTGCCAGTAGTGCCCAGGGGGCCAACACCTTC. Combining the CDR3 with reference TRBV19 and TRBJ1-2 gives the whole variable domain DGGITQSPKYLFRKEGQNVTLSCEQNLNHDAMYWYRQDPGQGLRLIYYSQIVNDFQKGDIAEGYSVSREKKESFPLTVTSAQKNPTAFYLCASSAQGANTFGSGTRLTVV.

The V gene is TRBV30, the J gene TRBJ1-1, with a tentative D call TRBD1 (6 bases). This CDR3 has 16 residues. Germline assignment: CDR1 GTSNPN and CDR2 SVGIG (reference sequence). The germline V and J ends were trimmed by 2 bases and 5 bases, with 21 bases remaining between them. The CDR3 DNA reads TGTGCCTGGAGTCCACCGGGCAGGGGAGGACGGACTGAAGCTTTCTTT. It codes for CAWSPPGRGGRTEAFF.

The CDR3 protein is CASSYTLRTNYGYTF. In DNA, the CDR3 is TGTGCCAGCAGTTACACGTTGAGAACTAACTATGGCTACACCTTC. The chain couples TRBV6-5 to TRBJ1-2; no definite D call. Trimming pared 2 bases from V and 0 bases from J, leaving 10 bases between. This CDR3 is 15 amino acids long. Germline V CDR1 and CDR2: MNHEY, SVGAGI.

Here the CDR3 reads CASSQGDRVAYNEQFF. The CDR3 coding sequence is TGCGCCAGCAGCCAAGGGGACAGGGTGGCCTACAATGAGCAGTTCTTC. The chain carries TRBV4-1 and TRBJ2-1; 9 bases agree with TRBD1. The CDR3 covers 16 residues. J lost 2 bases, V lost 1 base, and 3 bases had no gene match. Germline values: CDR1 MGHRA, CDR2 YSYEKL.

In its sample, this clone is medium-sized. The V and J genes are TRBV6-6 and TRBJ1-5; TRBD1 agrees at 8 bases. CDR3 length equals 14 residues. V lost 6 bases and J lost 2; bases outside the gene matches: 3. Germline values: CDR1 MNHNY, CDR2 SVGAGI (reference sequence). Here the CDR3 reads CASRKDRGNQPQHF. In DNA form, the CDR3 reads TGTGCCAGCAGAAAGGACAGGGGCAATCAGCCCCAGCATTTT.

This rearrangement joins TRBV6-6 to TRBJ2-5; tentative D call: TRBD2 (6 bases). The DNA end lines up better with TRBJ2-7; the J call may be wrong. The CDR3 is made up of 14 amino acids. The germline V gene has CDR1 MNHNY and CDR2 SVGAGI (reference sequence). The CDR3 loop is CASRPPRSGYEQYF. The CDR3, as DNA: TGTGCCAGCAGGCCCCCGAGGAGCGGGTACGAGCAGTACTTC.

The chain couples TRBV27 to TRBJ1-2; 7 nucleotides line up with TRBD1. The CDR3 has 14 residues. CDR1 is MNHEY, CDR2 SMNVEV, per germline (reference sequence). Trimming removed 0 bases from V and 4 bases from J; junction bases left unmatched: 2. The CDR3 DNA is TGTGCCAGCAGTTTATCGGCAGGGGGCTATGGCTACACCTTC. Amino acid sequence: CASSLSAGGYGYTF.

This clone appeared a single time. The chain employs TRBV10-2 and TRBJ1-5, with 8 nucleotides matching TRBD1. The V and J ends lost 4 bases and 7 bases, in that order; junction bases with no gene match: 12. This CDR3 has 16 residues. Germline CDR1 reads WSHSY; CDR2 reads SAAADI. The CDR3 is CASSAQGAAPGQPQHF. CDR3 in DNA: TGCGCCAGCAGTGCCCAGGGGGCAGCACCTGGGCAGCCCCAGCATTTT.

The chain carries TRBV9 and TRBJ1-2; tentatively, D is TRBD1 (6 bases). The CDR3 runs to 16 residues. Germline CDR1 and CDR2: SGDLS and YYNGEE. V was pared by 0 bases and J by 0 bases, with 12 bases between. The CDR3 sequence is CASSVVQGPANYGYTF. In nucleotides, the CDR3 is TGTGCCAGCAGCGTAGTACAGGGACCAGCTAACTATGGCTACACCTTC.

This clone has a handful of counts. The chain couples TRBV28 to TRBJ1-2; unclear D gene. Trimming took off 3 bases at V and 2 bases at J, with 4 bases between the two ends. The length of the CDR3 is 12 residues. CDR1 and CDR2 (germline): MDHEN, SYDVKM. Here the CDR3 reads CASSFGNYGYTF. DNA for the CDR3: TGTGCCAGCAGTTTTGGAAACTATGGCTACACCTTC.

The genes are TRBV6-5 and TRBJ1-1; TRBD1 might be the D (5 bases). Between the trimmed V and J ends, which lost 0 bases and 1 base, there was a span of 12 bases. CDR3 length equals 16 residues. Germline V gene data show CDR1 as MNHEY and CDR2 as SVGAGI. The CDR3 is CASSYSGVSPNTEAFF. The CDR3 nucleotides are TGTGCCAGCAGTTACTCGGGGGTATCCCCGAACACTGAAGCTTTCTTT.

The chain combines TRBV6-5 with TRBJ2-2; D possibly matches TRBD1 or TRBD2 (5 bases each). This CDR3 spans 13 amino acids. Germline V gene sequence: CDR1 MNHEY, CDR2 SVGAGI. The V end was cut by 4 bases, the J end by 4 bases, with 7 bases between. CDR3 sequence reads: CASSSRGTGELFF. CDR3 nucleotides: TGTGCCAGCAGTTCGAGGGGCACCGGGGAGCTGTTTTTT.

The V gene is TRBV30, the J gene TRBJ1-4; TRBD1 might be the D (6 bases). The germline gives CDR1 GTSNPN, CDR2 SVGIG (reference sequence). With 8 bases removed from V and 5 bases from J, the gap between germline ends came to 15 bases. The CDR3 is made up of 13 amino acids. CDR3 sequence (DNA): TGTGCCCGCGCGGGACAAGAGAATGAAAAACTGTTTTTT. It specifies CARAGQENEKLFF.

CDR3 protein: CASTLSKTSGLTDTQYF. The CDR3 DNA is TGTGCCAGTACCTTATCCAAAACTAGCGGACTAACAGATACGCAGTATTTT. The chain combines TRBV19 with TRBJ2-3; 8 bases line up with TRBD2. The germline CDR1 and CDR2 sequences are LNHDA and SQIVND (reference sequence). The CDR3 has 17 amino acids. V dropped 7 bases and J dropped 3; count of bases not matched to a gene: 15. The full variable domain, its missing parts supplied by reference TRBV19 and TRBJ2-3, is DGGITQSPKYLFRKEGQNVTLSCEQNLNHDAMYWYRQDPGQGLRLIYYSQIVNDFQKGDIAEGYSVSREKKESFPLTVTSAQKNPTAFYLCASTLSKTSGLTDTQYFGPGTRLTVL.

V and J are TRBV29-1 and TRBJ2-1; TRBD2 matches at 11 bases. The CDR3 spans 13 residues. The V gene's germline CDR1 is SQVTM and CDR2 ANQGSEA. V was pared by 5 bases and J by 4 bases, with 1 base of the junction left unmatched. The CDR3 DNA sequence: TGCAGCGTTTCTAGCGGGGGGTACAATGAGCAGTTCTTC. Protein sequence: CSVSSGGYNEQFF.

CDR3 amino acids: CASSSGGSYEQYF. The CDR3 DNA sequence: TGTGCCAGCAGTTCCGGGGGCTCCTACGAGCAGTACTTC. The V and J genes are TRBV27 and TRBJ2-7; possibly TRBD2 for D (6 bases). Germline V gives CDR1 MNHEY, CDR2 SMNVEV (reference sequence). The CDR3 is made up of 13 amino acids. Trimming removed 4 bases from V and 0 bases from J, with 7 bases in between.

The V and J genes are TRBV5-4 and TRBJ2-2; 15 bases agree with TRBD2. J was trimmed by 8 bases and V by 4 bases; bases with no gene match: 3. The germline CDR1 and CDR2 sequences are SGHNT and YYREEE (reference sequence). The CDR3 spans 15 residues. The CDR3 is CASSGTSGRSGELFF. CDR3 in DNA: TGTGCCAGCAGCGGGACTAGCGGGAGGTCAGGGGAGCTGTTTTTT.

The chain combines TRBV7-2 with TRBJ2-7; perhaps TRBD2 as D (7 bases). Germline values: CDR1 SGHTA, CDR2 FQGNSA. This CDR3 spans 14 amino acids. V gave up 5 bases and J gave up 3 bases, with 14 bases separating them. CDR3 region: CASSGGGLGYEQYF. For the CDR3, the DNA is TGTGCCAGCAGCGGGGGGGGCCTCGGCTACGAGCAGTACTTC.

The V call is TRBV2, the J call TRBJ1-2; D is unresolved. In germline, CDR1 is SNHLY, CDR2 FYNNEI. The V end was cut by 4 bases, the J end by 4 bases, with 13 bases between. The CDR3 totals 14 residues. The CDR3: CASSGQRSLYGYTF. DNA of the CDR3: TGTGCCAGCAGTGGGCAAAGGAGTCTCTATGGCTACACCTTC.

J is TRBJ2-2 and V is TRBV19; 9 positions match TRBD2. The junction had 4 bases not matched to a gene; V was cut back by 5 bases and J by 3 bases. Per the germline V gene, CDR1 is LNHDA and CDR2 is SQIVND (reference sequence). This CDR3 has 15 amino acids. CDR3 loop: CASSRTSAYTGELFF. The CDR3 nucleotides read TGTGCCAGTAGTCGGACTAGCGCGTACACCGGGGAGCTGTTTTTT.

The chain has TRBV6-5 and TRBJ2-3; no reliable D call. Trimming pared 0 bases from V and 0 bases from J, leaving 1 base between. Germline V gives CDR1 MNHEY, CDR2 SVGAGI. The CDR3 spans 13 residues. The CDR3 spells CASSYSSTDTQYF. CDR3 bases: TGTGCCAGCAGTTACTCTAGCACAGATACGCAGTATTTT.

The chain joins TRBV18 to TRBJ1-2; D call uncertain. There are 15 residues in the CDR3. V was pared by 3 bases and J by 4 bases, with 15 bases between. The V gene's germline CDR1 is KGHSH and CDR2 LQKENI. The CDR3 spells CASSPEVAGTYGYTF. In nucleotides, the CDR3 is TGTGCCAGCTCACCCGAAGTCGCAGGCACCTATGGCTACACCTTC.

The chain carries TRBV6-6 and TRBJ2-1; D gene uncertain. Germline V lookup: CDR1 MNHNY, CDR2 SVGAGI (reference sequence). The CDR3 is 15 residues long. The V end lost 8 bases, the J end lost 4 bases, and 18 bases lay between the germline ends. The CDR3 coding sequence is TGTGCCAGCGGGCGACGGACGATCGAATACAATGAGCAGTTCTTC. It codes for CASGRRTIEYNEQFF.

The CDR3 here is CASLNRGLVETQYF. CDR3 DNA: TGTGCCAGCCTGAACAGGGGTTTGGTAGAGACCCAGTACTTC. V usage is TRBV28 and J usage is TRBJ2-5; 7 nucleotides align to TRBD1. Germline V gene data show CDR1 as MDHEN and CDR2 as SYDVKM. Trimming at V came to 8 bases and at J to 4 bases, leaving 10 bases not matched to a gene. There are 14 residues in the CDR3.